This T cell receptor (beta chain) is from a study of CXCR3-negative and CXCR3-positive naive CD8 T cells. Study-level points and caveats: Diversity was high in both naive subsets and much lower in memory cells. Cryopreserved cells partially lost CXCR3 expression, and fresh PBMCs were used in most assays. Naive subsets expressed similar surface CD5; TRB CDR3 features served to infer TCR strength.

The CDR3 contains 14 residues. The germline V gene has CDR1 SGHKS and CDR2 YYEKEE (reference sequence). With UMI labels, 5' RACE was used to prepare the TRB cDNA libraries. TCRdb re-called the 5' RACE reads, yielding one record per CDR3 amino acid sequence without DNA. The sample holds 20,000 to 25,000 distinct CDR3 sequences. To note about this clonotype: The antigen remains unidentified.

The source of this sequence is a human donor in good health. Some clones in this sample may be carry-over from other donors' samples. The chain joins TRBV5-5 to TRBJ1-1. Specimen: naive CXCR3- CD8+ T cells from blood. Subset given: CD45RO-CCR7+CD27+CD95- naive CD8+ T cells lacking CXCR3 (TNR3-). CDR3 protein: CASSLGPGDTEAFF.